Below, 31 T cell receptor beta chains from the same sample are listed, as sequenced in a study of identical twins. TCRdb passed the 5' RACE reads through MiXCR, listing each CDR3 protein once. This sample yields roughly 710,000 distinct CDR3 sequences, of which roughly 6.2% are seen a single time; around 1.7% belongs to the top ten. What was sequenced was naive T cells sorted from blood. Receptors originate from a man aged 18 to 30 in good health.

CDR3 DNA sequence: TGTGCCAGCAGCCAAGTTCCAAGCACCGGGGAGCTGTTTTTT. It yields the protein CASSQVPSTGELFF. The chain has TRBV14 and TRBJ2-2; D is uncertain. This CDR3 region has 14 residues. Germline assignment: CDR1 SGHDN and CDR2 FVKESK. The V end lost 1 base, the J end lost 4 bases, and 7 bases lay between the germline ends.

Written as DNA, the CDR3 is TGTGCCAGCAGCTCTGGGACATCGAACACCGGGGAGCTGTTTTTT. Its protein product is CASSSGTSNTGELFF. The chain employs TRBV11-3 and TRBJ2-2, with D perhaps matching TRBD1 (6 bases). V lost 4 bases and J 0 bases, leaving 9 bases between the germline ends. This CDR3 has 15 amino acids. The germline CDR1 and CDR2 sequences are SGHNT and YENEEA.

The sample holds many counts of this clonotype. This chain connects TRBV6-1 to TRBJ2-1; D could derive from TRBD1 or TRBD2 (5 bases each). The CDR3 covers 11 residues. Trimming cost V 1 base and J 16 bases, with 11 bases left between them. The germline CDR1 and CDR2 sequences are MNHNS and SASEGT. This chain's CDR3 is CASSEGGTGFF. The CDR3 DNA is TGTGCCAGCAGTGAAGGGGGGACGGGATTCTTC.

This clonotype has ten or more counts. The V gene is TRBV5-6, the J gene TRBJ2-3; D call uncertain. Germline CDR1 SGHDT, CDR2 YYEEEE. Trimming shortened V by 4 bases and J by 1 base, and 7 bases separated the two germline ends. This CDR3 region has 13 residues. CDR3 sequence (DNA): TGTGCCAGCAGCACCCAGGGCACAGATACGCAGTATTTT. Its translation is CASSTQGTDTQYF. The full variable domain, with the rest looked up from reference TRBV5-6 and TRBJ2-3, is DAGVTQSPTHLIKTRGQQVTLRCSPKSGHDTVSWYQQALGQGPQFIFQYYEEEERQRGNFPDRFSGHQFPNYSSELNVNALLLGDSALYLCASSTQGTDTQYFGPGTRLTVL.

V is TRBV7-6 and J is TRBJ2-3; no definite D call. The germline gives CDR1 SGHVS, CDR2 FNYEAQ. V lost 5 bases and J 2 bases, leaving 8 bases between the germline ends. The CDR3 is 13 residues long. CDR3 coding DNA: TGTGCCAGCAGCCGAACTAACACAGATACGCAGTATTTT. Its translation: CASSRTNTDTQYF. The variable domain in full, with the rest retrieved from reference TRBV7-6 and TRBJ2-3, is GAGVSQSPRYKVTKRGQDVALRCDPISGHVSLYWYRQALGQGPEFLTYFNYEAQQDKSGLPNDRFSAERPEGSISTLTIQRTEQRDSAMYRCASSRTNTDTQYFGPGTRLTVL.

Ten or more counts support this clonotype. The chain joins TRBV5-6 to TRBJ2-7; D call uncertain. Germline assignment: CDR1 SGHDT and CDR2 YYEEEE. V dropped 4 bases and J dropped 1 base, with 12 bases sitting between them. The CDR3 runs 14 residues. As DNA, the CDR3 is TGTGCCAGCAGCCCGATGACATCTTCCTACGAGCAGTACGTC. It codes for CASSPMTSSYEQYV.

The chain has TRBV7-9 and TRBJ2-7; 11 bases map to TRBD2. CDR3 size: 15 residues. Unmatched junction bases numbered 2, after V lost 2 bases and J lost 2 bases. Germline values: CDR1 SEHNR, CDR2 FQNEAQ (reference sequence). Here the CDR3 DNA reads TGTGCCAGCAGCTTATTAGCGGGAGGGCCCTACGAGCAGTACTTC. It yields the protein CASSLLAGGPYEQYF.

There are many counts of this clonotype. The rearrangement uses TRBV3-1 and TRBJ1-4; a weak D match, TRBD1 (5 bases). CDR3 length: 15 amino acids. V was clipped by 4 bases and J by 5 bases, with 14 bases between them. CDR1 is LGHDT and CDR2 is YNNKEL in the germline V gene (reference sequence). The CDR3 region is CASSPMAGANEKLFF. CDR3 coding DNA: TGTGCCAGCAGCCCCATGGCCGGGGCGAATGAAAAACTGTTTTTT.

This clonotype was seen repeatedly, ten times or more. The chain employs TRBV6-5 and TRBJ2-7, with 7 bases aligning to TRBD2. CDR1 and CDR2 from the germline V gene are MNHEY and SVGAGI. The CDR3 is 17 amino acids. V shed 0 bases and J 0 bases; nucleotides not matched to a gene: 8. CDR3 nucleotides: TGTGCCAGCAGTTACTCCGGCGGGTGGGAGGGCTCCTACGAGCAGTACTTC. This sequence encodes CASSYSGGWEGSYEQYF.

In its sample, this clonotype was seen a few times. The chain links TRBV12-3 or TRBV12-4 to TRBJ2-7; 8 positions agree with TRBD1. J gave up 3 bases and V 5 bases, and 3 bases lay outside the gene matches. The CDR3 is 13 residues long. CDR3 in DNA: TGTGCCAGCAGTCCGACAGGGGTCTACGAGCAGTACGTC. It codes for CASSPTGVYEQYV.

DNA for the CDR3: TGTGCCACCAGCCCGGGGGTTAGCGGGAGTCTGAAGACCCAGTACTTC. Translation: CATSPGVSGSLKTQYF. The chain has TRBV15 and TRBJ2-5; TRBD2 aligns across 9 bases. Per the germline V gene, CDR1 is LNHNV and CDR2 is YYDKDF (reference sequence). The length of the CDR3 is 16 residues. Trimming took 5 bases from V and 6 from J; bases not matched to a gene: 13.

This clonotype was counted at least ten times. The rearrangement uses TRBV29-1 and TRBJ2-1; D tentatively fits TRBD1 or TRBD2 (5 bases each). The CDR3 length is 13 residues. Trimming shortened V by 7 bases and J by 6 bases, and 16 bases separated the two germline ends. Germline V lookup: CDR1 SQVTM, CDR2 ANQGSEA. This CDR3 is CSGGQGRGNEQFF. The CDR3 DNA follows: TGCAGCGGCGGGCAGGGAAGGGGCAATGAGCAGTTCTTC.

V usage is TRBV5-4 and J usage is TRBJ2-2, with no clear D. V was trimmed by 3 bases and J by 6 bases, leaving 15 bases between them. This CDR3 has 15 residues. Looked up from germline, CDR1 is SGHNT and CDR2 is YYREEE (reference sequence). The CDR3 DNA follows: TGTGCCAGCAGCTCCACCGACTCGATCCCCGGGGAGCTGTTTTTT. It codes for CASSSTDSIPGELFF.

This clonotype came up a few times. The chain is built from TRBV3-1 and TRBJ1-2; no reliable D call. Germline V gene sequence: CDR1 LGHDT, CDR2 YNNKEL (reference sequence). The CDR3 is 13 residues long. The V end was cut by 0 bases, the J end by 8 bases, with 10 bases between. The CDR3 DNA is TGTGCCAGCAGCCAAGATCTGGGTACCGGCTACACCTTC. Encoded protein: CASSQDLGTGYTF.

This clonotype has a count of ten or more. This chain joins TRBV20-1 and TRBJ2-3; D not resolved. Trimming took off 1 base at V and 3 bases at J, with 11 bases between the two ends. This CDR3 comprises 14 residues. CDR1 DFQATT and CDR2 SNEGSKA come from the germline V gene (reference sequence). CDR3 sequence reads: CSARGGRFTDTQYF. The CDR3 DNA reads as TGCAGTGCTAGAGGGGGAAGGTTTACAGATACGCAGTATTTT.

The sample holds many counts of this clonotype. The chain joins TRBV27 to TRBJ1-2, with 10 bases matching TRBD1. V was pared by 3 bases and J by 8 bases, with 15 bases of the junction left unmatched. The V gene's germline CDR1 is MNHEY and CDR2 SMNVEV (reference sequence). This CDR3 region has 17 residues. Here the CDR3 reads CASSLIPTGTGVGGYTF. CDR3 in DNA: TGTGCCAGCAGTTTGATCCCAACCGGGACAGGGGTTGGGGGCTACACCTTC.

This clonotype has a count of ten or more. The CDR3 nucleotides are TGTGCCAGCACCATGTTTGGGACTAACGATGAGCAGTTCTTC. It yields the protein CASTMFGTNDEQFF. The chain recombines TRBV12-3 or TRBV12-4 with TRBJ2-1; the match to TRBD2 covers 7 bases. The CDR3 has 14 residues. V dropped 7 bases and J dropped 8; count of bases not matched to a gene: 11.

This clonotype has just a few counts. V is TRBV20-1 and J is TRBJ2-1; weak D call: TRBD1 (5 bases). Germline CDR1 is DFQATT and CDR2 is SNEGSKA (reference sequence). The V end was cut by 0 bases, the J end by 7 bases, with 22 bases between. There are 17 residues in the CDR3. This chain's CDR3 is CSARDLRWALGQNEQFF. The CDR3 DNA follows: TGCAGTGCTAGAGACCTCCGGTGGGCGTTGGGGCAGAATGAGCAGTTCTTC.

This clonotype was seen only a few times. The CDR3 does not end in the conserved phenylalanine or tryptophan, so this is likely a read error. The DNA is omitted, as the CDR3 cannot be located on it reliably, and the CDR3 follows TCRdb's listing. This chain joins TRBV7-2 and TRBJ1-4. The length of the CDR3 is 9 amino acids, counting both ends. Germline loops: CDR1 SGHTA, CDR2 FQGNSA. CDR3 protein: CASSARRVV.

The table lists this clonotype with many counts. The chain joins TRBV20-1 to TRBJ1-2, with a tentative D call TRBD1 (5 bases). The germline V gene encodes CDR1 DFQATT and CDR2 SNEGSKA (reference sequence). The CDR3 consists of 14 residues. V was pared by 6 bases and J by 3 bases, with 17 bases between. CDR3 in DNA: TGCAGTGCCAAAGGGGTACGGGGTGACTATGGCTACACCTTC. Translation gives CSAKGVRGDYGYTF.

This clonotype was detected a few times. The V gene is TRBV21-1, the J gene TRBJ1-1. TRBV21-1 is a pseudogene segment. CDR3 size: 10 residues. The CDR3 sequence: CASDRLPAFF. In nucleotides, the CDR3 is TGTGCCAGCGACCGTCTGCCGGCTTTCTTT.

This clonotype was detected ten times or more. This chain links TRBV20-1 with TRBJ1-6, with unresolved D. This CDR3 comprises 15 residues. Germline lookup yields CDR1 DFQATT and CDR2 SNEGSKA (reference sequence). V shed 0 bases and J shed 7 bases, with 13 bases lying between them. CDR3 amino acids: CSARDLGNGNSPLHF. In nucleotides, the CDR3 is TGCAGTGCTAGAGATCTGGGAAATGGGAATTCACCCCTCCACTTT.

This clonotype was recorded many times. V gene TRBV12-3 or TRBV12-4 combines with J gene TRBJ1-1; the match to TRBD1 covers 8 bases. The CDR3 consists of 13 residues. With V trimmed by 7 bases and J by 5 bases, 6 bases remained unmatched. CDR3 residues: CASTPTGETEAFF. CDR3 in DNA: TGTGCCAGCACCCCGACAGGGGAGACTGAAGCTTTCTTT.

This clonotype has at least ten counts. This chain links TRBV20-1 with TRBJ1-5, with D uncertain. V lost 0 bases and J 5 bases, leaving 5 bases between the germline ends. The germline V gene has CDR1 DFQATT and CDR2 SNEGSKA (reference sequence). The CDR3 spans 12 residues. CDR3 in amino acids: CSARDSDQPQHF. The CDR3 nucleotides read TGCAGTGCTAGAGATTCTGATCAGCCCCAGCATTTT.

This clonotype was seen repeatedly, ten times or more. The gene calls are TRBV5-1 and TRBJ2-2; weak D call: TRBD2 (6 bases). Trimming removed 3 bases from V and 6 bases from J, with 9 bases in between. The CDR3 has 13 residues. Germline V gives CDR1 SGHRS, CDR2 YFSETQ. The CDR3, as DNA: TGCGCCAGCAGCTCGGGGGAAGCCGGGGAGCTGTTTTTT. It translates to CASSSGEAGELFF.

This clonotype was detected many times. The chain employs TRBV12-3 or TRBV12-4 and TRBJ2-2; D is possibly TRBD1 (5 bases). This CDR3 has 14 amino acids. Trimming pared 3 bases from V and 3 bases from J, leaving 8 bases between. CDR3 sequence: CASSFTGDTGELFF. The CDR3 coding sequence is TGTGCCAGCAGTTTCACAGGAGACACCGGGGAGCTGTTTTTT.

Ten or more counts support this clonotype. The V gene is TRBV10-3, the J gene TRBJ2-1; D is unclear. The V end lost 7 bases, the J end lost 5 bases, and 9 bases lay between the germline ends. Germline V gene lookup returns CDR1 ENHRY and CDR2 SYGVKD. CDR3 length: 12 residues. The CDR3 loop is CAIMASNNEQFF. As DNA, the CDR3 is TGTGCCATCATGGCTAGTAACAATGAGCAGTTCTTC.

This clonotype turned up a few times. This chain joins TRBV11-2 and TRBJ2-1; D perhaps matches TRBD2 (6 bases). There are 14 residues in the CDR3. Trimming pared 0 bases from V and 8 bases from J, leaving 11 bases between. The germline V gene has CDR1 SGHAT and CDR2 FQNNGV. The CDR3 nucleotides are TGTGCCAGCAGCTTAGATAGACTAGTTTATGAGCAGTTCTTC. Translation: CASSLDRLVYEQFF.

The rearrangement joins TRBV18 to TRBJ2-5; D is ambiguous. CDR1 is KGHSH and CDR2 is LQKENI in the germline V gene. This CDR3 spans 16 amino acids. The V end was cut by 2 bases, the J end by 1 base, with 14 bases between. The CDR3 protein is CASSPGVPGFQETQYF. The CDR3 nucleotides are TGTGCCAGCTCACCAGGCGTCCCCGGTTTCCAAGAGACCCAGTACTTC.

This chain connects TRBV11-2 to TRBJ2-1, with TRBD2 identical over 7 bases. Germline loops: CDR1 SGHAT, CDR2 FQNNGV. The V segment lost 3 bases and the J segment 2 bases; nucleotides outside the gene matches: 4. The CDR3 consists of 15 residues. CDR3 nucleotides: TGTGCCAGCAGCTTTGCGGGAGTACCCTACAATGAGCAGTTCTTC. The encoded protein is CASSFAGVPYNEQFF.

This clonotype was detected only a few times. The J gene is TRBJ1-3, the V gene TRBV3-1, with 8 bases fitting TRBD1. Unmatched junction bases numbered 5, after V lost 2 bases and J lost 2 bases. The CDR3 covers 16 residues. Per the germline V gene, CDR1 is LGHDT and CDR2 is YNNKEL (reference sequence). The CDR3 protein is CASSQQGARPGNTIYF. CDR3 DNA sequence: TGTGCCAGCAGCCAACAGGGGGCTAGGCCTGGAAACACCATATATTTT.